The 27 T cell receptor beta chains reported below all come from one sample, sequenced in a study of blood T cell repertoires in COVID-19. Repertoires were generated with immunoSEQ multiplex PCR, while TCRdb's copy carries only in-frame clones and drops some. Among some 190,000 clones listed, roughly 76% were seen once. The specimen was peripheral blood. The receptors derive from a woman aged 40 to 50 with COVID-19, enrolled during active disease.

The rearrangement uses TRBV5-4 and TRBJ2-3; D may be TRBD2 (7 bases). CDR3 size: 16 residues. The germline V and J ends were trimmed by 0 bases and 0 bases, with 11 bases remaining between them. Germline-derived CDR1 and CDR2 are SGHNT and YYREEE (reference sequence). CDR3 nucleotides: TGTGCCAGCAGCTTGGGCGGGGGCTCTAGCACAGATACGCAGTATTTT. Its translation is CASSLGGGSSTDTQYF.

The chain couples TRBV6-5 to TRBJ2-3; weak D call: TRBD2 (5 bases). V lost 3 bases to trimming and J lost 6 bases, with 16 bases between them. The CDR3 runs to 15 residues. The V gene's germline CDR1 is MNHEY and CDR2 SVGAGI. The CDR3 nucleotides are TGTGCCAGCAGTTATCGGACTGGGAGCGCGGATACGCAGTATTTT. It yields the protein CASSYRTGSADTQYF.

The CDR3 loop reads CATSRATGATNEKLFF. CDR3 nucleotides: TGTGCCACCAGCAGAGCAACAGGTGCAACTAATGAAAAACTGTTTTTT. The chain couples TRBV15 to TRBJ1-4, with D perhaps TRBD1 (5 bases). The CDR3 has 16 amino acids. Germline V CDR1 and CDR2: LNHNV, YYDKDF (reference sequence). The V and J ends lost 1 base and 0 bases respectively, with 9 bases between them.

The rearrangement joins TRBV30 to TRBJ2-7; D is unclear. Germline CDR1 is GTSNPN and CDR2 is SVGIG (reference sequence). Between the trimmed V and J ends, which lost 5 bases and 6 bases, there was a span of 14 bases. This CDR3 spans 12 amino acids. This CDR3 is CAWARITGEQYF. CDR3 coding DNA: TGTGCCTGGGCGAGGATCACCGGCGAGCAGTACTTC.

Of note for this clone: This sample also contains other DNA sequences that code for the same CDR3. The rearrangement uses TRBV11-2 and TRBJ2-7; maybe TRBD1 (5 bases). Trimming removed 0 bases from V and 2 bases from J, with 5 bases in between. The CDR3 is 13 residues long. Germline loops: CDR1 SGHAT, CDR2 FQNNGV. CDR3 sequence: CASSLDRAYEQYF. In DNA form, the CDR3 reads TGTGCCAGCAGCTTAGACAGGGCCTACGAGCAGTACTTC.

The chain joins TRBV7-8 to TRBJ2-7, with 8 bases lining up with TRBD2. The CDR3 runs to 16 residues. Germline CDR1 is SGHVS and CDR2 is FQNEAQ. The V and J ends lost 0 bases and 3 bases, in that order; junction bases with no gene match: 7. The CDR3 spells CASSLASAGGYYEQYV. DNA of the CDR3: TGTGCCAGCAGCTTAGCGTCCGCGGGGGGATACTACGAGCAGTACGTC.

The chain carries TRBV19 and TRBJ2-7; 12 bases are a match to TRBD2. CDR1 LNHDA and CDR2 SQIVND come from the germline V gene (reference sequence). The V segment lost 5 bases and the J segment 1 base; nucleotides outside the gene matches: 0. The CDR3 is 14 amino acids. CDR3 in DNA: TGTGCCAGTAGTCTAGCGGGAGGGTCCTACGAGCAGTACTTC. Residues: CASSLAGGSYEQYF.

Only one count was recorded for this clone. The V and J genes are TRBV14 and TRBJ2-3, with no clear D. V shed 0 bases and J shed 1 base, with 8 bases lying between them. CDR3 size: 15 residues. The germline V gene encodes CDR1 SGHDN and CDR2 FVKESK. The CDR3 loop reads CASSQDYRGTDTQYF. CDR3 coding DNA: TGTGCCAGCAGCCAAGATTATCGGGGCACAGATACGCAGTATTTT.

The sample holds one count of this clone. The V and J genes are TRBV7-9 and TRBJ1-4; 10 bases are a match to TRBD1. J gave up 6 bases and V 2 bases, and 3 bases lay outside the gene matches. CDR1 and CDR2 from the germline V gene are SEHNR and FQNEAQ (reference sequence). This CDR3 contains 15 residues. The CDR3 DNA reads TGTGCCAGCAGCTTACTCGGGACAGGGGATGAAAAACTGTTTTTT. Translated, it gives CASSLLGTGDEKLFF.

The J gene is TRBJ1-2, the V gene TRBV4-1, with a weak D call TRBD1 (6 bases). Germline V lookup: CDR1 MGHRA, CDR2 YSYEKL. The CDR3 contains 16 residues. Trimming cost V 0 bases and J 7 bases, with 18 bases left between them. The chain's CDR3 is CASSQEAGGGAGGYTF. The CDR3 DNA follows: TGCGCCAGCAGCCAAGAGGCGGGTGGGGGCGCCGGTGGCTACACCTTC.

This sequence joins TRBV6-6 and TRBJ1-2, with 10 bases matching TRBD1. Germline V lookup: CDR1 MNHNY, CDR2 SVGAGI (reference sequence). This CDR3 is built from 14 residues. Germline trimming cut 8 bases from V and 8 bases from J; bases unmatched to any gene: 11. CDR3 DNA: TGTGCCAGCGACTCCGGGACAGGGGTGGCAGGCTACACCTTC. It codes for CASDSGTGVAGYTF.

In DNA, the CDR3 is TGTGCCAGCAGCCGTGTCGGGGGGTTATCCTACAATGAGCAGTTCTTC. Residues: CASSRVGGLSYNEQFF. This chain uses TRBV4-2 with TRBJ2-1, with 7 bases matching TRBD2. The V segment lost 4 bases and the J segment 1 base; nucleotides outside the gene matches: 7. Per the germline V gene, CDR1 is LGHNA and CDR2 is YNFKEQ. This CDR3 has 16 residues.

In the case of this clone: Other nucleotide sequences from this sample produce the same CDR3. The V and J genes are TRBV4-1 and TRBJ1-2; no definite D call. With 3 bases removed from V and 5 bases from J, the gap between germline ends came to 10 bases. The CDR3 is 13 residues long. Germline V gives CDR1 MGHRA, CDR2 YSYEKL. In DNA, the CDR3 is TGCGCCAGCAGCCAGGGAGGAGGGTATGGCTACACCTTC. Translation: CASSQGGGYGYTF.

This sequence joins TRBV5-6 and TRBJ2-2; D is perhaps TRBD1 (7 bases). Per the germline V gene, CDR1 is SGHDT and CDR2 is YYEEEE. The V gene lost 1 base and the J gene lost 3 bases, with 16 bases spanning the gap. The CDR3 runs 17 residues. The DNA of the CDR3 is TGTGCCAGCAGCTTGTTCTTTGCAGGGGGGTACACCGGGGAGCTGTTTTTT. Protein product: CASSLFFAGGYTGELFF.

The rearrangement joins TRBV7-9 to TRBJ1-2; 10 nucleotides line up with TRBD1. The CDR3 extends over 13 amino acids. V was pared by 5 bases and J by 7 bases, with 4 bases of the junction left unmatched. Germline V gene sequence: CDR1 SEHNR, CDR2 FQNEAQ (reference sequence). The CDR3: CASSSGTGAGYTF. CDR3 sequence (DNA): TGTGCCAGCAGCAGCGGGACAGGGGCTGGCTACACCTTC.

The chain carries TRBV27 and TRBJ2-1; 12 bases map to TRBD2. With 4 bases clipped from V and 6 bases from J, the junction kept 4 bases outside the gene matches. Germline CDR1 reads MNHEY; CDR2 reads SMNVEV (reference sequence). The CDR3 is made up of 15 amino acids. The CDR3 sequence is CASSSPSGRGNEQFF. The CDR3 bases are TGTGCCAGCAGTTCTCCTAGCGGGAGGGGCAATGAGCAGTTCTTC.

This clone was detected ten times or more. The chain recombines TRBV14 with TRBJ2-3, with a tentative D call TRBD2 (6 bases). CDR3 length: 15 amino acids. Germline V CDR1 and CDR2: SGHDN, FVKESK. Trimming removed 5 bases from V and 4 bases from J, with 16 bases in between. In DNA form, the CDR3 reads TGTGCCAGCAGCAGGGGAAGCGGAGGGGCAGATACGCAGTATTTT. It is translated as CASSRGSGGADTQYF.

This chain links TRBV29-1 with TRBJ2-3, with TRBD1 as a possible D gene (6 bases). Germline V gives CDR1 SQVTM, CDR2 ANQGSEA. Deletions cut 6 bases from V and 7 bases from J, with 14 bases between. The CDR3 consists of 12 residues. The CDR3, as DNA: TGCAGCGTCGCCCGACAGGCAAATACGCAGTATTTT. This sequence encodes CSVARQANTQYF.

The chain carries TRBV3-1 (or the pseudogene TRBV3-2) and TRBJ1-6; TRBD1 is a possible D gene (5 bases). Germline V lookup: CDR1 LGHDT, CDR2 YNNKEL (reference sequence). V was pared by 10 bases and J by 7 bases, with 17 bases between. The CDR3 is 14 residues long. Here the CDR3 DNA reads TGTGCCACGCACGGGCAAGGGGTGAATTCACCCCTCCACTTT. This sequence encodes CATHGQGVNSPLHF.

This chain joins TRBV10-3 and TRBJ1-4; tentatively, D is TRBD1 (6 bases). The CDR3 is 14 amino acids. Germline CDR1 ENHRY, CDR2 SYGVKD. With 0 bases removed from V and 8 bases from J, the gap between germline ends came to 10 bases. CDR3 sequence reads: CAISESGTWEKLFF. The CDR3 DNA reads TGTGCCATCAGTGAGTCTGGGACATGGGAAAAACTGTTTTTT.

The rearrangement links TRBV5-6 to TRBJ2-7; TRBD2 is a possible D gene (5 bases). This CDR3 has 16 residues. Germline CDR1 SGHDT, CDR2 YYEEEE. Trimming left V 1 base short and J 4 bases short, with 18 bases between. The CDR3 loop is CASSLMGREPGYEQYV. In nucleotides, the CDR3 is TGTGCCAGCAGCTTGATGGGGAGAGAACCGGGTTACGAGCAGTACGTC.

The chain is built from TRBV27 and TRBJ1-5; weak D call: TRBD1 (6 bases). This CDR3 contains 15 residues. Germline assignment: CDR1 MNHEY and CDR2 SMNVEV (reference sequence). V lost 5 bases, J lost 2 bases, and 13 bases lay in between. This CDR3 reads CASSTTGLRNQPQHF. CDR3 nucleotide sequence: TGTGCCAGCAGTACTACAGGGTTACGCAATCAGCCCCAGCATTTT.

The rearrangement links TRBV28 to TRBJ1-1, with D hard to call. Trimming shortened V by 3 bases and J by 1 base, and 9 bases separated the two germline ends. This CDR3 contains 14 residues. The germline V gene encodes CDR1 MDHEN and CDR2 SYDVKM. CDR3 bases: TGTGCCAGCAGTTTTATCACAAAGAACACTGAAGCTTTCTTT. It codes for CASSFITKNTEAFF.

V is TRBV7-3 and J is TRBJ2-3; D is possibly TRBD1 (5 bases). Germline CDR1 reads SGHTA; CDR2 reads FQGTGA. The V end lost 5 bases, the J end lost 5 bases, and 8 bases lay between the germline ends. This CDR3 region has 12 residues. This chain's CDR3 is CASSPRGDTQYF. The CDR3 DNA follows: TGTGCCAGCAGCCCTAGGGGAGATACGCAGTATTTT.

The rearrangement joins TRBV19 to TRBJ1-5; 9 nucleotides line up with TRBD1. V lost 5 bases to trimming and J lost 0 bases; unmatched junction nucleotides: 5. Germline V gives CDR1 LNHDA, CDR2 SQIVND (reference sequence). The CDR3 loop spans 16 amino acids. The CDR3 coding sequence is TGTGCCAGTAGTGAGACAGGGGGGTATAGCAATCAGCCCCAGCATTTT. This codes for CASSETGGYSNQPQHF.

The CDR3, as DNA: TGTGCCAGCAGCCAAGGTCTAGCGGGATCTTACAATGAGCAGTTCTTC. Translating gives CASSQGLAGSYNEQFF. V and J are TRBV14 and TRBJ2-1, with TRBD2 matching over 9 bases. V was pared by 1 base and J by 4 bases, with 5 bases of the junction left unmatched. This CDR3 has 16 amino acids. Germline V gives CDR1 SGHDN, CDR2 FVKESK.

The chain carries TRBV6-6 and TRBJ2-7; the match to TRBD1 covers 10 bases. Trimming took 6 bases from V and 6 from J; bases not matched to a gene: 11. CDR1 MNHNY and CDR2 SVGAGI come from the germline V gene (reference sequence). This CDR3 is built from 15 residues. CDR3 nucleotides: TGTGCCAGCAGCCACCGGGACAGGGGAGAAGGCGAGCAGTACGTC. Translation gives CASSHRDRGEGEQYV.